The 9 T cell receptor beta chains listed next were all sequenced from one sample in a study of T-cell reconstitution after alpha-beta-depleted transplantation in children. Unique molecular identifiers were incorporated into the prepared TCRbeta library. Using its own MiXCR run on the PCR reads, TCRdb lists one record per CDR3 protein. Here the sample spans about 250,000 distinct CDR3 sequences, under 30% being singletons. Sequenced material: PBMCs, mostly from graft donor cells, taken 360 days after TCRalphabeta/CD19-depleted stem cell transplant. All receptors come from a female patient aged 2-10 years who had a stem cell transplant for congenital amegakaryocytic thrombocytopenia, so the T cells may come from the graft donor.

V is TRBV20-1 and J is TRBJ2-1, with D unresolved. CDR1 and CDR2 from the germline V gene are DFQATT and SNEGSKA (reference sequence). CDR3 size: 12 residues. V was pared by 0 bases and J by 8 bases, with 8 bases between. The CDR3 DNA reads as TGCAGTGCTAGAGATCTACACGATGAGCAGTTCTTC. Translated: CSARDLHDEQFF.

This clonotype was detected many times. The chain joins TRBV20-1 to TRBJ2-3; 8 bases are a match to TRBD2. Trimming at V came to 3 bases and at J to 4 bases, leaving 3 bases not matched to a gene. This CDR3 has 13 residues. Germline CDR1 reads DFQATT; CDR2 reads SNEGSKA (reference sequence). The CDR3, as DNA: TGCAGTGCTAGCGGGAGGGCCGCAGATACGCAGTATTTT. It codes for CSASGRAADTQYF.

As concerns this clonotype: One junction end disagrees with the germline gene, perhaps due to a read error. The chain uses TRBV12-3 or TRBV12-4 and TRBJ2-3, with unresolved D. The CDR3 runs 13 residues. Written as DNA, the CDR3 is TGTGCCAACAGTTTAATTGATGCAGATACGCAGTATTTT. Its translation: CANSLIDADTQYF.

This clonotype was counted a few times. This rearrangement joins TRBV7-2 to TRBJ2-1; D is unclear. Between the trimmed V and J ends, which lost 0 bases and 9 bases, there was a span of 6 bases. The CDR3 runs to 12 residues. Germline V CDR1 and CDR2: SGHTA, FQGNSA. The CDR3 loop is CASSLAGFEQFF. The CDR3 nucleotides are TGTGCCAGCAGCTTAGCCGGGTTTGAGCAGTTCTTC.

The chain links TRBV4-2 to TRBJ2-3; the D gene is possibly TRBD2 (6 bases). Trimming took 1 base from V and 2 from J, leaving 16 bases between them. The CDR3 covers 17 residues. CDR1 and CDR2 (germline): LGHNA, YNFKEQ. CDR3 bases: TGTGCCAGCAGCCAAGGGGTTACTAGCCGCCTCACAGATACGCAGTATTTT. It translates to CASSQGVTSRLTDTQYF.

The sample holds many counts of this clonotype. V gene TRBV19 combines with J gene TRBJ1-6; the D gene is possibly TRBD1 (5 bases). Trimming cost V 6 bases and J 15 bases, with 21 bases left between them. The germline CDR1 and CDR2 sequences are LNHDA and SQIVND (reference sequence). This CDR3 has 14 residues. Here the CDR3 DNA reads TGTGCCAGTAGCCCCACTACCGATCAGGGAAGCCTCCACTTT. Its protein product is CASSPTTDQGSLHF.

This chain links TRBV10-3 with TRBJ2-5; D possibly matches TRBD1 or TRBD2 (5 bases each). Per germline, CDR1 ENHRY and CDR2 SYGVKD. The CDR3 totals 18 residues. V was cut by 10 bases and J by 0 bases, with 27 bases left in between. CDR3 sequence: CATRDRDVKGWYQETQYF. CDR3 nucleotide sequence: TGTGCCACCCGGGACCGAGACGTCAAGGGTTGGTACCAAGAGACCCAGTACTTC.

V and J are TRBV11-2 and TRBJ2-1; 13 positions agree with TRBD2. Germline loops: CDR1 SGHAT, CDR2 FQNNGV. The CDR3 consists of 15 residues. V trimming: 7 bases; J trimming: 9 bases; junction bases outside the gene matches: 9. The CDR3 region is CASTRTSGSQREQFF. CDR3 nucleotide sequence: TGTGCCAGCACCCGGACTAGCGGGAGCCAGCGTGAGCAGTTCTTC.

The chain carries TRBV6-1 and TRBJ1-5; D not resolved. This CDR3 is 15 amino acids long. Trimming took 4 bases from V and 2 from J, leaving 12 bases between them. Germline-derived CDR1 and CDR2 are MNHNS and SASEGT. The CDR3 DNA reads TGTGCCAGCAGTGTATCCCCCCCGGGCAATCAGCCCCAGCATTTT. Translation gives CASSVSPPGNQPQHF.